This T cell receptor beta chain came from a study of blood T cells in healthy people across ages. The CDR3 spans 13 residues. Per germline, CDR1 SQVTM and CDR2 ANQGSEA. Trimming took 4 bases from V and 1 from J, leaving 10 bases between them. The authors isolated at least 6 million PBMCs per sample. A sample-barcoded 5' primer and a J-beta primer mix were used in a second PCR of about 6 to 11 cycles. TCRdb re-derived calls from the 5' RACE reads in MiXCR, one entry per CDR3 protein. In the table there are 600,000 or so distinct CDR3 sequences, roughly 48% of which are singletons. The specimen was blood. The chain uses TRBV29-1 and TRBJ1-1; unclear D gene. This clonotype was sampled from a man at least 80 years old in good health. CDR3: CSVGLGGNTEAFF. The CDR3 DNA reads as TGCAGCGTTGGATTGGGAGGGAACACTGAAGCTTTCTTT.